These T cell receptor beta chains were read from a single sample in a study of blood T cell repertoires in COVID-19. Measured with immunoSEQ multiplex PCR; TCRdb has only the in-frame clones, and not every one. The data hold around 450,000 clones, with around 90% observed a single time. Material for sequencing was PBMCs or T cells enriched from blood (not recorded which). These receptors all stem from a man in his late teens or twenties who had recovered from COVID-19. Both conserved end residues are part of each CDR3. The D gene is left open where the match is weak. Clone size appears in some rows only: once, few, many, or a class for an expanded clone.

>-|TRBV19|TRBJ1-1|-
CASSEFSEAFF
TGTGCCAGTAGTGAGTTTTCTGAAGCTTTCTTT
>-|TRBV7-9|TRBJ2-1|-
CASSRQDGGSYNEQFF
TGTGCCAGCAGCCGTCAGGATGGGGGGTCCTACAATGAGCAGTTCTTC
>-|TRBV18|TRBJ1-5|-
CASSPTGDQPQHF
TGTGCCAGCTCACCTACGGGGGATCAGCCCCAGCATTTT
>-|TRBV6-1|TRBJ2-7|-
CASSEGGWGGAVYEQYF
TGTGCCAGCAGTGAAGGGGGATGGGGGGGGGCAGTATACGAGCAGTACTTC
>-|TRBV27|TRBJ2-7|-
CASSSVQGGAIYEQYF
TGTGCCAGCAGCTCGGTACAAGGCGGGGCGATCTACGAGCAGTACTTC
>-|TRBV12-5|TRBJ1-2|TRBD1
CASGTGVDRGRANYGYTF
TGTGCTAGTGGGACGGGAGTTGACAGGGGTAGAGCTAACTATGGCTACACCTTC
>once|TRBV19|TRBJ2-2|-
CASSEDGAGELFF
TGTGCCAGCTCGGAAGACGGAGCCGGGGAGCTGTTTTTT
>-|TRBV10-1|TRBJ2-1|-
CASIPPTKHNEQFF
TGCGCCAGCATCCCACCAACGAAGCACAATGAGCAGTTCTTC
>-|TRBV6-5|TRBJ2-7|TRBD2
CASRAERGGYEQYF
TGTGCCAGCAGGGCAGAGCGGGGGGGCTACGAGCAGTACTTC
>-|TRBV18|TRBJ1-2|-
CASSPDTKGYGYTF
TGTGCCAGCTCCCCTGACACAAAAGGCTATGGCTACACCTTC
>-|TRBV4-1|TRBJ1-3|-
CASSQQIGNTIYF
TGCGCCAGCAGCCAACAAATCGGAAACACCATATATTTT
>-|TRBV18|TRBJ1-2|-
CASSPGGAGYGYTF
TGTGCCAGCTCACCGGGGGGAGCTGGCTATGGCTACACCTTC
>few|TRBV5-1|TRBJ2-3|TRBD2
CASSASGGAYTQYF
TGCGCCAGCAGCGCTAGCGGGGGGGCATATACGCAGTATTTT
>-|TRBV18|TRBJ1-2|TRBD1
CASSPGQGSLGYGYTF
TGTGCCAGCTCACCGGGACAGGGGAGTCTCGGCTATGGCTACACCTTC
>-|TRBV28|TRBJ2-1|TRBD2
CATVVAGGIPNEQFF
TGTGCAACAGTCGTAGCGGGAGGCATCCCCAATGAGCAGTTCTTC
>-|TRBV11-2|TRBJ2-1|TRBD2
CASSLVAGASYNEQFF
TGTGCCAGCAGCTTAGTTGCGGGAGCATCCTACAATGAGCAGTTCTTC
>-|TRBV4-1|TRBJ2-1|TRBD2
CASTAEGRGSYNEQFF
TGCGCCAGCACCGCGGAGGGGCGGGGGTCCTACAATGAGCAGTTCTTC
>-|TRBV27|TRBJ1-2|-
CASSWSINYGYTF
TGTGCCAGCAGTTGGAGCATTAACTATGGCTACACCTTC
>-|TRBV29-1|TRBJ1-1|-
CSVRGTEAFF
TGCAGCGTAAGGGGGACTGAAGCTTTCTTT
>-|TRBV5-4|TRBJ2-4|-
CASSLVGDIQYF
TGTGCCAGCAGCTTGGTCGGTGACATTCAGTACTTC
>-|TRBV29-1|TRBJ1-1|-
CSVEAGEKAFF
TGCAGCGTTGAAGCCGGGGAAAAAGCTTTCTTT
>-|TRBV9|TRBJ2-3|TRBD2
CASSGIAGGSYDTQYF
TGTGCCAGCAGCGGAATAGCGGGGGGTTCGTATGATACGCAGTATTTT
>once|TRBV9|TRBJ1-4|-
CASSVANNEKLFF
TGTGCCAGCAGCGTAGCTAATAATGAAAAACTGTTTTTT
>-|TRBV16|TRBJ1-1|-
CASSPQAGNTEAFF
TGTGCCAGCAGCCCTCAGGCGGGGAACACTGAAGCTTTCTTT
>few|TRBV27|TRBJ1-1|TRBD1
CASSLRGTANTEAFF
TGTGCCAGCAGTTTAAGAGGGACAGCTAACACTGAAGCTTTCTTT
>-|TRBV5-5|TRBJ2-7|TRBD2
CASSSTILAGAYEQYF
TGTGCCAGCAGCTCTACAATATTAGCGGGAGCCTACGAGCAGTACTTC
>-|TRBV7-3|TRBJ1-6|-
CASSPGTKGSPLHF
TGTGCCAGCAGCCCCGGGACAAAGGGTTCACCCCTCCACTTT
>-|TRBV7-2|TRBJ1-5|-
CASNRDGGSNQPQHF
TGTGCCAGTAACAGGGACGGAGGCAGCAATCAGCCCCAGCATTTT
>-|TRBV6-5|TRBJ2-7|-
CATSGGTEDEQYF
TGTGCCACATCCGGCGGGACGGAGGACGAGCAGTACTTC
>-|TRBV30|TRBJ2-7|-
CAWNSRDEQYF
TGTGCCTGGAATAGCAGGGACGAGCAGTACTTC
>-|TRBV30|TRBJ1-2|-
CAWMGGYGYTF
TGTGCCTGGATGGGGGGCTATGGCTACACCTTC
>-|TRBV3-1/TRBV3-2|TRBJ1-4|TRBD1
CASSPVPGQGARGDNEKLFF
TGTGCCAGCAGCCCAGTCCCGGGACAGGGAGCGAGGGGGGATAATGAAAAACTGTTTTTT
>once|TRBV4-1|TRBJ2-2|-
CASSQVPGRSGGELFF
TGCGCCAGCAGCCAAGTTCCAGGGCGATCTGGCGGGGAGCTGTTTTTT
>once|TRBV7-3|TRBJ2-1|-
CASSLGGILRYNEQFF
TGTGCCAGCAGCTTGGGGGGAATCTTACGTTACAATGAGCAGTTCTTC
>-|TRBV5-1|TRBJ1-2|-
CASSLEGQVQLGGYTF
TGCGCCAGCAGCTTGGAGGGGCAGGTCCAACTTGGAGGCTACACCTTC
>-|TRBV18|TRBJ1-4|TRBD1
CASSPPGQGGEKLFF
TGTGCCAGCTCACCCCCGGGACAGGGCGGTGAAAAACTGTTTTTT
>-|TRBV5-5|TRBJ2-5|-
CASSLAWGQGVRETQYF
TGTGCCAGCAGCTTGGCTTGGGGGCAGGGAGTACGAGAGACCCAGTACTTC
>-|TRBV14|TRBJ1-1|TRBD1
CASSQGKGTVYEAFF
TGTGCCAGCAGCCAAGGTAAAGGGACAGTTTATGAAGCTTTCTTT
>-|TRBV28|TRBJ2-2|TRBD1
CASSLWGTGNTGELFF
TGTGCCAGCAGTTTATGGGGGACAGGGAACACCGGGGAGCTGTTTTTT
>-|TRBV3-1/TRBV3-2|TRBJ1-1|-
CASSQEFSRAVEAFF
TGTGCCAGCAGCCAAGAGTTCTCGCGGGCAGTTGAAGCTTTCTTT
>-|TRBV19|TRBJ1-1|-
CASSIDLDSEAFF
TGTGCCAGTAGTATAGATCTTGACAGCGAAGCTTTCTTT
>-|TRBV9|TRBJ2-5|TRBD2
CASSVAGGEVETQYF
TGTGCCAGCAGCGTGGCGGGAGGTGAGGTAGAGACCCAGTACTTC
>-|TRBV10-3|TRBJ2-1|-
CASSGAAHNEQFF
TGTGCCTCCTCAGGGGCCGCCCACAATGAGCAGTTCTTC
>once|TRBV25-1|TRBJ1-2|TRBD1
CASRGQGFISGYTF
TGTGCCAGCAGGGGACAGGGGTTCATCTCTGGCTACACCTTC
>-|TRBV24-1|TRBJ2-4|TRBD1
CATGSGTGNDKNIQYF
TGTGCCACCGGGAGTGGGACAGGGAACGACAAAAACATTCAGTACTTC
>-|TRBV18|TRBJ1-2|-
CASSPPLSMADGYTF
TGTGCCAGCTCCCCGCCATTATCCATGGCGGATGGCTACACCTTC